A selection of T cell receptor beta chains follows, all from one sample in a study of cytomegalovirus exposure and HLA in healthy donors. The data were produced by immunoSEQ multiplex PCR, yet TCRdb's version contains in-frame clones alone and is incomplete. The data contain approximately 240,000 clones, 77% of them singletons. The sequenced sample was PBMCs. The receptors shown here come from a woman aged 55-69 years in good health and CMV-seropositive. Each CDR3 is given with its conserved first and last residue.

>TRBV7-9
CASSSTDFSTDTQYF
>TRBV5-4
CASRPQGRDNEQFF
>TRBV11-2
CASSLIQGVTEAFF
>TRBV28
CAGGRDRGRVTEAFF
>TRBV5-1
CASKDRQRGYTF
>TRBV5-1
CASSLFGDQPQHF
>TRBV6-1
CASSSRLAFEKLFF
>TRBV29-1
CSVVSGRYTNEQFF
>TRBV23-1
CASTTGPLGTIYF
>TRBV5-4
CASSLGGARDTGELFF
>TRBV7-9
CASSPGGYEQYF
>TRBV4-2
CASSRTLAGGSDTQYF
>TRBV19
CASSKDSGTANEPQHF
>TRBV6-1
CASSDPREGSGNTIYF
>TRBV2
CASSEVAGSPLHF
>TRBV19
CASSTGGETQYF
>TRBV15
CATSVGLESSQPQHF
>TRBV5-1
CASSLSGGEGNTIYF
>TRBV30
CAWVGAKNIQYF
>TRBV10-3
CAIRTGTDNTEAFF
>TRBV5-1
CASSLWGPLPGSGANVLTF
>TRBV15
CATSGGHRINQPQHF
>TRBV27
CASRPTGAYEQYF
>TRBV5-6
CASTVGGFYNEQFF
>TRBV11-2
CASSSDRGVEQYF
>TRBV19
CASSKGRGTGANVLTF
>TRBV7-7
CASSPGLAGQETQYF
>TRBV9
CASTRGGTEQETQYF
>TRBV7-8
CASSRNRLAGGASYEQYF
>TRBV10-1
CASSELIDRGHIGELFF
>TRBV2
CASRTGTSAGELFF
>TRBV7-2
CASSQGQGFTEAFF
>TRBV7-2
CASSLAVPRAGNTIYF
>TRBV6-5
CASSPRTRGEKLFF
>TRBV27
CASSDGGGRYGYTF
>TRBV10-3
CALGSSNTDTQYF
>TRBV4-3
CASSQGTLVQEKLFF
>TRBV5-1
CASSYRAMNTEAFF
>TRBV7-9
CASSLQGGNQPQHF
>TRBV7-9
CASSLGGGPSRHGYTF
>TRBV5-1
CASSFGTGGDTGELFF
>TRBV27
CASSHQGVGEQFF
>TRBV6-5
CASSSGGAGNTIYF
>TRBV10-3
CAISESDSYTGELFF
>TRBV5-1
CASSLGTGGDNEKLFF
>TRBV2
CASSVERDQPQHF
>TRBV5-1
CASNLWTDSYEQYF
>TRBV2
CASSSGSYGYTF
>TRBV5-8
CASSGGQGRSYSNQPQHF